This T cell receptor beta chain appears in the sequencing data of a study of spatial heterogeneity in lung cancer. This clonotype is medium-sized by share. Its antigen is still unknown. TCRdb reprocessed the 5' RACE reads via MiXCR and lists one record per CDR3 protein. The table includes about 5,900 distinct CDR3 sequences, about a sixth detected once. Study-level findings and limits: The number of expanded tumor alpha and beta chains correlated with mutation number.

Time point reported: sample taken at primary tumor resection. The donor population consisted of just over 70 patients with untreated, early-stage non-small cell lung cancer. Unsorted samples of tumor, nontumor lung or frozen PBMC had their whole RNA sequenced. This CDR3 has 20 amino acids. After removal of 6 bases from V and 0 bases from J, the junction contained 11 bases not matched to a gene. Germline CDR1 is SQVTM and CDR2 is ANQGSEA. The V gene is TRBV29-1, the J gene TRBJ2-6; 16 nucleotides align to TRBD2. This sequence was found in a male donor with early-stage non-small cell lung cancer. The material was lung tumor tissue, obtained at surgery. This CDR3 reads CSVDSGTSGRGSSGANVLTF. The DNA of the CDR3 is TGCAGCGTCGATTCTGGGACTAGCGGGAGGGGTAGCTCTGGGGCCAACGTCCTGACTTTC. The variable domain in full, completed from reference TRBV29-1 and TRBJ2-6, reads SAVISQKPSRDICQRGTSLTIQCQVDSQVTMMFWYRQQPGQSLTLIATANQGSEATYESGFVIDKFPISRPNLTFSTLTVSNMSPEDSSIYLCSVDSGTSGRGSSGANVLTFGAGSRLTVL.